Listed below are T cell receptor beta chains from one sample, sequenced in a study of beta chain features in type 1 diabetes. Sequencing was performed with immunoSEQ multiplex PCR; in TCRdb, only in-frame clones are kept and a portion is missing. The sample has a few hundred thousand clones; about 13% are singletons. Sequenced sample: naive CD4+ T cells from blood. The receptors come from a woman under 30 with type 1 diabetes. Each CDR3 is given with its conserved first and last residue. The order of the fields is J gene, V gene, D gene, clone size, CDR3 DNA, CDR3 protein. D genes are given only for firm matches. Where a row states a size, it is once, few, many or the class of an expanded clone; other rows omit it.

TRBJ2-6,TRBV18,.,.,TGTGCCAGCTCACCAGGGCTGGGTGGGGCCAACGTCCTGACTTTC,CASSPGLGGANVLTF
TRBJ1-2,TRBV9,TRBD1,once,TGTGCCAGCAGCGCCTACAGGGGCAGGGATGGCTACACCTTC,CASSAYRGRDGYTF
TRBJ1-2,TRBV11-2,.,.,TGTGCCAGCAGCTCACCCTTCATACAGACCCACTATGGCTACACCTTC,CASSSPFIQTHYGYTF
TRBJ2-1,TRBV2,TRBD1,.,TGTGCCAGCAGTGCCGGGACAGCGTACAATGAGCAGTTCTTC,CASSAGTAYNEQFF
TRBJ2-1,TRBV4-2,TRBD1,few,TGTGCCAGCAGCCCTCGGGACAGGGCCTCCAATGAGCAGTTCTTC,CASSPRDRASNEQFF
TRBJ2-2,TRBV7-9,.,.,TGTGCCAGCAGCCTTACTACCGGGGAGCTGTTTTTT,CASSLTTGELFF
TRBJ2-1,TRBV7-8,TRBD2,.,TGTGCCAGCAGCTTCGCCCCTGCTAGCGGGAGACACAATGAGCAGTTCTTC,CASSFAPASGRHNEQFF
TRBJ2-5,TRBV28,.,many,TGTGCCAGCAGCGACCAAGAGACCCAGTACTTC,CASSDQETQYF
TRBJ2-2,TRBV10-3,.,few,TGTGCCATCAGTTACAGGAACACCGGGGAGCTGTTTTTT,CAISYRNTGELFF
TRBJ2-1,TRBV19,TRBD2,few,TGTGCCAGTAGTATAGGGACTAGCGTCTACAATGAGCAGTTCTTC,CASSIGTSVYNEQFF
TRBJ2-5,TRBV6-5,.,.,TGTGCCAGCAGTTTACGACTAAAAGAGACCCAGTACTTC,CASSLRLKETQYF
TRBJ2-2,TRBV29-1,TRBD1,.,TGCAGCGTTTCCCGGACAGGGGGCCGTCCGAACACCGGGGAGCTGTTTTTT,CSVSRTGGRPNTGELFF
TRBJ2-1,TRBV7-9,.,few,TGTGCCAGCAGCGTCCGGGGAAGCTCCTACAATGAGCAGTTCTTC,CASSVRGSSYNEQFF
TRBJ2-7,TRBV5-1,.,.,TGCGCCAGCGGCCGAATGACAAGCTCCTACGAGCAGTACTTC,CASGRMTSSYEQYF
TRBJ1-1,TRBV28,.,.,TGTGCCAGCAGTTTAGTGGGGAGGGGCACTGAAGCTTTCTTT,CASSLVGRGTEAFF
TRBJ2-6,TRBV7-9,.,.,TGTGCCAGCAGCTTGCCGACAGGAGGCTCTGGGGCCAACGTCCTGACTTTC,CASSLPTGGSGANVLTF
TRBJ2-6,TRBV18,.,.,TGTGCCAGCTCACCACTAGGAGATGGGGCCAACGTCCTGACTTTC,CASSPLGDGANVLTF
TRBJ1-2,TRBV18,TRBD1,few,TGTGCCAGCTCACCCGGACAGGGCGACTATGGCTACACCTTC,CASSPGQGDYGYTF
TRBJ2-7,TRBV5-4,TRBD2,.,TGTGCCAGCAGCTCGGGGGGGGAAGGGACTAGCGGGAGAGGCGAGCAGTACTTC,CASSSGGEGTSGRGEQYF
TRBJ2-7,TRBV10-3,TRBD2,.,TGTGCCATCAGTGAGGGTACAACCCTAGCGGGAGGGCCCTTCTTCTCTGAGCAGTACTTC,CAISEGTTLAGGPFFSEQYF